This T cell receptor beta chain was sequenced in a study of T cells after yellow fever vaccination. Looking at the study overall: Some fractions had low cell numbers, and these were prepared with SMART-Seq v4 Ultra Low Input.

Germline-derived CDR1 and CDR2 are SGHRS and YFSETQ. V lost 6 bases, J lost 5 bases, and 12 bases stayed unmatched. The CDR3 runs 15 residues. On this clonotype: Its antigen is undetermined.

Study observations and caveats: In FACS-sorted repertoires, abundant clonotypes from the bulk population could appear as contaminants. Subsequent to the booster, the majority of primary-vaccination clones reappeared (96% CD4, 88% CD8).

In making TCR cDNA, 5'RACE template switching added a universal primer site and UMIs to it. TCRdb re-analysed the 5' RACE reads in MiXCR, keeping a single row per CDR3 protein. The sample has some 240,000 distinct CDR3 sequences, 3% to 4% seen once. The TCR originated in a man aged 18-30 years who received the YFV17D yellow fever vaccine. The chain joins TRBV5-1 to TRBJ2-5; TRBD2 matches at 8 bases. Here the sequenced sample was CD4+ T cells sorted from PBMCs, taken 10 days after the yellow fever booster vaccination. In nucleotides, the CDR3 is TGCGCCAGCAAGCTGACGGGGGGGCCAGCTGAGACCCAGTACTTC. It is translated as CASKLTGGPAETQYF.